Listed below are T cell receptor beta chains from one sample, sequenced in a study of blood T cell repertoires in COVID-19. Libraries were prepared by immunoSEQ multiplex PCR; TCRdb keeps only in-frame clonotypes and omits some of them. Here the sample spans a few hundred thousand clones, around nine tenths being singletons. The sample taken for sequencing was PBMCs or T cells enriched from blood (not recorded which). These receptors were taken from a woman under 30 who had been exposed to COVID-19. Both conserved end residues are trimmed from each CDR3.

>TRBV2|TRBJ1-5
ASSGQGAGGQPQH
>TRBV11-3|TRBJ2-7
ASSLDRDTSYEQY
>TRBV5-8|TRBJ1-5
ASSRQYSNQPQH
>TRBV19|TRBJ1-5
ASTWENQPQH
>TRBV7-2|TRBJ1-4
ASSQDRVGEKLF
>TRBV4-1|TRBJ2-6
ASSQVRTGVVSGANVLT
>TRBV5-1|TRBJ1-1
ASSLVATEAF
>TRBV11-2|TRBJ1-5
ASSLDLTQEPQH
>TRBV7-2|TRBJ2-1
ASSSSSGYNEQF
>TRBV21-1|TRBJ2-7
AGGVTGSYEQY
>TRBV28|TRBJ2-5
ASSFRDRGIETQY